This is a list of T cell receptor beta chains from one sample in a study of blood T cell repertoires in COVID-19. The assay was immunoSEQ multiplex PCR, and TCRdb's table has in-frame clones only and misses some. Among approximately 200,000 clones listed, about 90% were seen once. Material: PBMCs or T cells enriched from blood (not recorded which). The receptor set was obtained from a man in his thirties or forties who had recovered from COVID-19. Both conserved end residues are part of each CDR3. Fields, in order: D gene, V gene, clone size, J gene, CDR3 DNA, CDR3 protein. A D gene is named only where the DNA matches it firmly. Clone size is given for some rows only: seen once, a few or many times, or a class if the clone is expanded.

>.|TRBV21-1|.|TRBJ1-1
TGTGCCAGCAGCAAACCCCCAGGGAACACTGAAGCTTTCTTT
CASSKPPGNTEAFF
>.|TRBV27|.|TRBJ2-3
TGTGCCAGCAGTTTACGGGGGAGTCGAACGCAGTATTTT
CASSLRGSRTQYF
>TRBD2|TRBV18|.|TRBJ2-1
TGTGCCAGCTCACCACCGTCGCGGGAGGTGCATGAGCAGTTCTTC
CASSPPSREVHEQFF
>TRBD1|TRBV30|.|TRBJ1-2
TGTGCCTGGAGGAGGGCAGGGGGGAACTATGGCTACACCTTC
CAWRRAGGNYGYTF
>TRBD1|TRBV11-2|once|TRBJ1-1
TGTGCCAGCAGCTTAGGAGACAGGGGGCAGATGAACACTGAAGCTTTCTTT
CASSLGDRGQMNTEAFF
>TRBD1|TRBV2|.|TRBJ2-2
TGTGCCAGCAGGCAAAAGACAGGGTTTCCAGGGGAGCTGTTTTTT
CASRQKTGFPGELFF
>.|TRBV7-8|.|TRBJ1-4
TGTGCCAGCAGCTTAGCGCTGGGGGCGGCTAATGAAAAACTGTTTTTT
CASSLALGAANEKLFF
>TRBD2|TRBV6-6|.|TRBJ2-5
TGTGCCAGCAGTTACGGGGGGGATACTAAAGAGACCCAGTACTTC
CASSYGGDTKETQYF
>TRBD2|TRBV7-8|once|TRBJ2-7
TGTGCCAGCAGCGTTACTAGCGGGGGGCCTATCGGGTCCTACGAGCAGTACTTC
CASSVTSGGPIGSYEQYF
>.|TRBV5-1|.|TRBJ2-1
TGCGCCAGCAGCTCCCCCGGAGACAATGAGCAGTTCTTC
CASSSPGDNEQFF
>.|TRBV5-4|.|TRBJ2-1
TGTGCCAGCAGCTTGGACGGGGGGCTTTACAATGAGCAGTTCTTC
CASSLDGGLYNEQFF
>.|TRBV2|once|TRBJ2-1
TGTGCCAGCAGGAACAGCCCTACCTACAATGAGCAGTTCTTC
CASRNSPTYNEQFF
>.|TRBV6-5|.|TRBJ1-2
TGTGCCAGCAGAAAGAACGAAAACAGGGTCTATGGCTACACCTTC
CASRKNENRVYGYTF
>.|TRBV29-1|.|TRBJ1-5
TGCAGCGCCGGGACACAGGGTACTGGGCCCCAGCATTTT
CSAGTQGTGPQHF
>TRBD1|TRBV7-2|.|TRBJ1-6
TGTGCCAGCAGCTCGAGAACGACAGGGAGTAATTCACCCCTCCACTTT
CASSSRTTGSNSPLHF
>.|TRBV4-3|.|TRBJ1-6
TGCGCCAGCAGCCAAGGTGTACAAGACCCGGGTTCACCCCTCCACTTT
CASSQGVQDPGSPLHF
>TRBD2|TRBV6-2/TRBV6-3|.|TRBJ2-2
TGTGCCAGCAGTTACCCCTTCACTAGCGGAGTTTTCACCGGGGAGCTGTTTTTT
CASSYPFTSGVFTGELFF
>.|TRBV9|.|TRBJ1-1
TGTGCCAGCAGCCCCAGGTCCGTGTTGAACACTGAAGCTTTCTTT
CASSPRSVLNTEAFF
>.|TRBV25-1|.|TRBJ1-1
TGTGCCAGCAGTGAGGGCCCGAAAGCTTTCTTT
CASSEGPKAFF
>.|TRBV5-6|.|TRBJ1-4
TGTGCCAGCAGCTTACTTGCAACTAATGAAAAACTGTTTTTT
CASSLLATNEKLFF
>TRBD1|TRBV3-1/TRBV3-2|.|TRBJ1-5
TGTGCCAGCAGCCAAACGGGACAGGGTGATGGTAATCAGCCCCAGCATTTT
CASSQTGQGDGNQPQHF
>.|TRBV9|.|TRBJ2-3
TGTGCCAGCAGCGCTGCGGGTACGCAGTATTTT
CASSAAGTQYF
>.|TRBV4-3|.|TRBJ2-7
TGCGCCAGCAGCCAAGTCCCGACAGGTTCGGTCTACGAGCAGTACTTC
CASSQVPTGSVYEQYF
>.|TRBV11-2|.|TRBJ2-6
TGTGCCAGCAGCTTAGCACACATCGGGGCCAACGTCCTGACTTTC
CASSLAHIGANVLTF
>TRBD1|TRBV6-1|.|TRBJ2-7
TGTGCCAGCAGTGAATTTACCAGGGGGACCTACGAGCAGTACTTC
CASSEFTRGTYEQYF
>.|TRBV11-2|.|TRBJ1-4
TGTGCCAGCAGCTTAGCAATGTCGGGGAGGGAAAAACTGTTTTTT
CASSLAMSGREKLFF
>.|TRBV4-1|.|TRBJ1-6
TGCGCCAGCAGCCCTCACAGGGCCTTCTATAATTCACCCCTCCACTTT
CASSPHRAFYNSPLHF
>TRBD1|TRBV19|.|TRBJ1-2
TGTGCCAGTAGTATTTCGGTCAGGACAGGGAATGGCTACACCTTC
CASSISVRTGNGYTF
>.|TRBV7-6|.|TRBJ1-3
TGTGCCAGCAGCTCCGCCACAGGGAGCTCTGGAAACACCATATATTTT
CASSSATGSSGNTIYF
>.|TRBV15|.|TRBJ2-2
TGTGCCACCAGCAGAGATTCACCAGGTATCGGGGAGCTGTTTTTT
CATSRDSPGIGELFF
>.|TRBV28|.|TRBJ1-4
TGTGCCAGCAGTTTACTGACAGGCCAAAGCCTTAATGAAAAACTGTTTTTT
CASSLLTGQSLNEKLFF
>.|TRBV6-5|once|TRBJ1-6
TGTGCCAGCAGCCCGAGGACAGATTCACCCCTCCACTTT
CASSPRTDSPLHF
>TRBD1|TRBV6-5|.|TRBJ1-1
TGTGCCAGCAGTTACAGGGGGCGAAGGGAAGCTTTCTTT
CASSYRGRREAFF
>TRBD1|TRBV30|.|TRBJ1-1
TGTGCCTGGAGTATCCCTTTCCCCAGGGGGCAGGGTGTGAACACTGAAGCTTTCTTT
CAWSIPFPRGQGVNTEAFF
>.|TRBV7-2|.|TRBJ2-1
TGTGCCAGCAGCTTAGGGTCCTCAAGGGGCAATGAGCAGTTCTTC
CASSLGSSRGNEQFF
>.|TRBV30|.|TRBJ1-1
TGTGCCTGGAGTGGGACTCGGCGGGACACTGAAGCTTTCTTT
CAWSGTRRDTEAFF
>.|TRBV29-1|once|TRBJ2-1
TGCAGCGTTTCGGGACAGGGGACTAGCCCTCCCTACAATGAGCAGTTCTTC
CSVSGQGTSPPYNEQFF
>TRBD1|TRBV6-5|.|TRBJ2-3
TGTGCCAGCAGTCGGGACAGGGAGTTCACAGATACGCAGTATTTT
CASSRDREFTDTQYF
>TRBD1|TRBV6-5|.|TRBJ1-2
TGTGCCAGCAGTTACTTGACAGGGGCGCAGGATGGCTACACCTTC
CASSYLTGAQDGYTF
>.|TRBV29-1|.|TRBJ2-1
TGCAGCGTTGAATGGGAGTTCAAGCAGTTCTTC
CSVEWEFKQFF